This T cell receptor beta chain was profiled in a study of T cells after yellow fever vaccination. The CDR3 runs 16 residues. V lost 0 bases to trimming and J lost 0 bases, with 10 bases between them. Per germline, CDR1 SGHDN and CDR2 FVKESK. General study results and limits: Contaminants from the bulk population, in the form of abundant clonotypes, could be found in FACS-sorted repertoires.

This clonotype was detected many times. What it binds is not known. MiXCR, run by TCRdb on the 5' RACE reads, gives a single entry per CDR3 protein. The repertoire holds about 73,000 distinct CDR3 sequences, 7.5% to 9% seen once, with approximately 42% in the top ten. This TCR derives from a man in his thirties or forties who received the YFV17D yellow fever vaccine. The chain uses TRBV14 and TRBJ2-3; D is unresolved. The source was CD8+ T cells sorted from PBMCs, collected on the day of the yellow fever booster vaccination. CDR3 bases: TGTGCCAGCAGCCAAGAAGCAGAAATTAGCACAGATACGCAGTATTTT. This codes for CASSQEAEISTDTQYF.